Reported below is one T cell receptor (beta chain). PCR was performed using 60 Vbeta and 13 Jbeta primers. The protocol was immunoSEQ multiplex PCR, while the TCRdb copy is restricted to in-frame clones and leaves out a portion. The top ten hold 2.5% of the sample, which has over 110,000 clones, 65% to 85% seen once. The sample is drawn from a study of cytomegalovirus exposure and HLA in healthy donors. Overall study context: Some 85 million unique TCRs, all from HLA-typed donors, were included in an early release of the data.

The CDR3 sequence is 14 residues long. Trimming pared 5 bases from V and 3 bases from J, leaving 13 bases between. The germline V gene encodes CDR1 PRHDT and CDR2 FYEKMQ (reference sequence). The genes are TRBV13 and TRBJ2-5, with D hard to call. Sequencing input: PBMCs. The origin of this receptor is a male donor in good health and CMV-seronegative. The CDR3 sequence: CASSPYTVEETQYF. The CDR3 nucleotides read TGTGCCAGCAGCCCCTACACAGTGGAAGAGACCCAGTACTTC.